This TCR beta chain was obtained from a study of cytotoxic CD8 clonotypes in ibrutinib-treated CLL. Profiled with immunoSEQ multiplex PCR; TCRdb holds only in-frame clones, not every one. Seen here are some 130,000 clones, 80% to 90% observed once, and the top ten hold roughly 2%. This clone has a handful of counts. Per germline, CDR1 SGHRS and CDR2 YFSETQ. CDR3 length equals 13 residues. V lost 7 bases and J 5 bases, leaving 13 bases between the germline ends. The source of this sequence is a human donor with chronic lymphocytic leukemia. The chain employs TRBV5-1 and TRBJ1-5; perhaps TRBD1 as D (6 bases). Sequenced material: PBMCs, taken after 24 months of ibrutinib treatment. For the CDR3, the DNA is TGCGCCAGCCGTCGGGACATCGATCAGCCCCAGCATTTT. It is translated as CASRRDIDQPQHF.